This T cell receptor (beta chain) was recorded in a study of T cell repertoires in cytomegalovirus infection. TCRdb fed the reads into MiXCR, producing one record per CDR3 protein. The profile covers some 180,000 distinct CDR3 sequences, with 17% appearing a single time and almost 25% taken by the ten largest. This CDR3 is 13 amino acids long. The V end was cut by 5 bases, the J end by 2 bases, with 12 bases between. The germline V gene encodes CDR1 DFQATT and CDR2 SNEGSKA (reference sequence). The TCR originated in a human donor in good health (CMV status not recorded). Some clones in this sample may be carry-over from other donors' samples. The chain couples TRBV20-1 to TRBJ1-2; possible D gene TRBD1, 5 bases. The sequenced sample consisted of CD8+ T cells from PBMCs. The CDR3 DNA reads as TGCAGTGCTCTACAGGAGAAGAACTATGGCTACACCTTC. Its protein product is CSALQEKNYGYTF.